This T cell receptor beta chain was sequenced in a study of blood T cell repertoires in COVID-19. Here immunoSEQ multiplex PCR was the method, and the copy in TCRdb shows in-frame clones only, minus some. This table holds roughly 250,000 clones, around 89% found once. This CDR3 region has 14 residues. Trimming took off 4 bases at V and 5 bases at J, with 15 bases between the two ends. Germline values: CDR1 SGHNT, CDR2 YYREEE (reference sequence). Participant ages covered roughly 18 to 89 years across about 22 US areas. This receptor was identified in a man aged 45 to 65 who had been exposed to COVID-19. Sample: PBMCs or T cells enriched from blood (not recorded which). This rearrangement joins TRBV5-4 to TRBJ1-1, with D tentatively TRBD1 (6 bases). CDR3 sequence: CASSQGLAGTEAFF. The CDR3 DNA is TGTGCCAGCAGCCAGGGGCTCGCGGGTACTGAAGCTTTCTTT.